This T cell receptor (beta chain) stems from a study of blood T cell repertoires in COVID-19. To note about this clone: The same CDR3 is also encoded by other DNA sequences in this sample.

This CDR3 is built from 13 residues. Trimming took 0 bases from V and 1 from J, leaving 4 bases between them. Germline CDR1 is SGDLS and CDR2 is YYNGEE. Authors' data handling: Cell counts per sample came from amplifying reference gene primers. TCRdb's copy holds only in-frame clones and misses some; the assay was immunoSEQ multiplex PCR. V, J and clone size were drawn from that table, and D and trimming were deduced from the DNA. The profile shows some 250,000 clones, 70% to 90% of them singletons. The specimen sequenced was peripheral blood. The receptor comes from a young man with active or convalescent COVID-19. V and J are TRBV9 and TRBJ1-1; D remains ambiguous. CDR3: CASSVGANTEAFF. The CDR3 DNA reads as TGTGCCAGCAGCGTAGGAGCGAACACTGAAGCTTTCTTT.